Sequencing of this T cell receptor (beta chain) was carried out in a study of T cells in localized non-small cell lung cancer. The study, taken as a whole, reports: Researchers found a median around 50 of the top 100 tumor clones in adjacent lung.

The CDR3 spans 17 residues. V lost 4 bases, J lost 0 bases, and 10 bases stayed unmatched. Germline assignment: CDR1 SGDLS and CDR2 YYNGEE. TCRdb's table, derived via immunoSEQ multiplex PCR, lists solely in-frame clones and lacks some. The sample holds about 33,000 clones, 90% to 95% seen once. Concerning this clone: The antigen remains undetermined.

The TCR was taken from a female donor over 55 with stage I lung adenocarcinoma. This chain uses TRBV9 with TRBJ1-1; TRBD1 agrees at 9 bases. The specimen comprised peripheral blood, sampled before any cancer treatment. CDR3 in DNA: TGTGCCAGCAGCCTCACCGGGACAGGGTATTTGAACACTGAAGCTTTCTTT. Translation: CASSLTGTGYLNTEAFF.